A single sample gave rise to the 27 T cell receptor beta chains below, sequenced in a study of T cell responses to AZD1222 COVID-19 vaccine. The method was immunoSEQ multiplex PCR; TCRdb's version includes in-frame clones alone and lacks a portion of them. The repertoire includes about 110,000 clones, about 90% of them detected once, and 6.5% to 9.5% sits in the top ten. Here the sequenced sample was peripheral blood, taken on day 0 of AZD1222 vaccination. The receptors were sampled from an adult in good health.

This chain uses TRBV30 with TRBJ2-5; the D gene is possibly TRBD1 (6 bases). CDR1 and CDR2 (germline): GTSNPN, SVGIG (reference sequence). The CDR3 covers 14 residues. V lost 4 bases and J 4 bases, leaving 16 bases between the germline ends. This CDR3 reads CAWMSPGVRETQYF. DNA for the CDR3: TGTGCCTGGATGAGTCCAGGGGTAAGAGAGACCCAGTACTTC.

This clone counts as large. This rearrangement joins TRBV21-1 to TRBJ1-4; whether TRBD1, the table's D call, matches the DNA was not checked. TRBV21-1 is flagged as a pseudogene. This CDR3 has 16 residues. The CDR3 nucleotides read TGTGCCAGCAGCAAAAGGGGAAAAAAAGGGAATGAAAAACTGTTTTTT. Translating it yields CASSKRGKKGNEKLFF.

The chain carries TRBV2 and TRBJ1-5; 10 positions match TRBD1. Germline loops: CDR1 SNHLY, CDR2 FYNNEI. There are 14 residues in the CDR3. V shed 3 bases, J shed 6 bases, and the junction held 2 bases outside the gene matches. The CDR3 is CASSEGQGFQPQHF. CDR3 sequence (DNA): TGTGCCAGCAGTGAGGGACAGGGGTTTCAGCCCCAGCATTTT.

The J gene is TRBJ2-1, the V gene TRBV19, with D unresolved. The V gene lost 7 bases and the J gene lost 9 bases, with 13 bases spanning the gap. CDR1 and CDR2 from the germline V gene are LNHDA and SQIVND (reference sequence). The CDR3 has 12 amino acids. In DNA form, the CDR3 reads TGTGCCAGTAATCCGGGTTACTCTGAGCAGTTCTTC. Translation: CASNPGYSEQFF.

V and J are TRBV2 and TRBJ2-7, with TRBD1 matching over 9 bases. The CDR3 is 15 residues long. Germline CDR1 SNHLY, CDR2 FYNNEI. The ends lost 1 base at V and 2 bases at J; junction bases unmatched: 3. The CDR3 here is CASSEGGQGTYEQYF. The DNA for the CDR3 is TGTGCCAGCAGTGAAGGGGGACAGGGAACCTACGAGCAGTACTTC.

The V and J genes are TRBV7-9 and TRBJ1-5; D not certain. Germline CDR1 is SEHNR and CDR2 is FQNEAQ (reference sequence). V was cut by 5 bases and J by 7 bases, with 12 bases left in between. The CDR3 is made up of 13 amino acids. CDR3 sequence reads: CASSLQERQPQHF. In DNA, the CDR3 is TGTGCCAGCAGCCTTCAAGAGAGGCAGCCCCAGCATTTT.

This chain joins TRBV5-4 and TRBJ1-2, with D perhaps TRBD1 (6 bases). Germline values: CDR1 SGHNT, CDR2 YYREEE (reference sequence). The CDR3 is made up of 13 amino acids. The V end lost 4 bases, the J end lost 6 bases, and 13 bases lay between the germline ends. The CDR3 nucleotides read TGTGCCAGCAGCATAGACAGGTCCCATGGCTACACCTTC. Protein product: CASSIDRSHGYTF.

This clone was counted a single time. J is TRBJ2-1 and V is TRBV5-1, with 8 bases identical to TRBD2. The V segment lost 0 bases and the J segment 4 bases; nucleotides outside the gene matches: 0. This CDR3 comprises 14 residues. Looked up from germline, CDR1 is SGHRS and CDR2 is YFSETQ. The CDR3 loop reads CASSLGGGYNEQFF. The CDR3 bases are TGCGCCAGCAGCTTGGGCGGGGGGTACAATGAGCAGTTCTTC.

The chain recombines TRBV7-8 with TRBJ2-2, with TRBD1 identical over 7 bases. CDR1 and CDR2 from the germline V gene are SGHVS and FQNEAQ. Losses at the gene ends were 2 bases for V and 8 bases for J; bases not matched to a gene: 20. The CDR3 totals 19 residues. The chain's CDR3 is CASSLPPTGASRVPGELFF. The CDR3 DNA reads as TGTGCCAGCAGCTTACCTCCTACAGGGGCGTCGAGGGTTCCGGGGGAGCTGTTTTTT.

The rearrangement joins TRBV18 to TRBJ2-2; D remains unclear. CDR3 size: 16 residues. V lost 3 bases to trimming and J lost 1 base, with 12 bases between them. Germline V gene lookup returns CDR1 KGHSH and CDR2 LQKENI. The CDR3 DNA follows: TGTGCCAGCTCACCCCAGGAGTGGCTGAACACCGGGGAGCTGTTTTTT. Translation gives CASSPQEWLNTGELFF.

This clone has just one count. The chain has TRBV6-5 and TRBJ2-7; the D gene could be TRBD1 or TRBD2 (5 bases each). There are 14 residues in the CDR3. CDR1 is MNHEY, CDR2 SVGAGI, per germline. V was cut by 3 bases and J by 3 bases, with 12 bases left in between. The CDR3 nucleotides are TGTGCCAGCAGTTATGCCGGGACGCTCTACGAGCAGTACTTC. Amino acid sequence: CASSYAGTLYEQYF.

V is TRBV30 and J is TRBJ1-5; D uncertain. V was pared by 3 bases and J by 3 bases, with 9 bases between. The CDR3 runs to 13 residues. The germline CDR1 and CDR2 sequences are GTSNPN and SVGIG (reference sequence). CDR3 region: CAWSQDPNQPQHF. Written as DNA, the CDR3 is TGTGCCTGGAGCCAGGACCCCAATCAGCCCCAGCATTTT.

V usage is TRBV6-5 and J usage is TRBJ2-7, with D possibly being TRBD1 (5 bases). The CDR3 loop spans 13 amino acids. Per germline, CDR1 MNHEY and CDR2 SVGAGI. The germline V and J ends were trimmed by 7 bases and 0 bases, with 10 bases remaining between them. CDR3 protein: CASTADNSYEQYF. CDR3 bases: TGTGCCAGCACCGCGGACAACTCCTACGAGCAGTACTTC.

The J gene is TRBJ1-3, the V gene TRBV5-6, with D possibly matching TRBD1 (6 bases). There are 16 residues in the CDR3. With 4 bases removed from V and 0 bases from J, the gap between germline ends came to 14 bases. Germline loops: CDR1 SGHDT, CDR2 YYEEEE. CDR3 residues: CASSPGHSTSGNTIYF. The CDR3 bases are TGTGCCAGCAGCCCGGGACATTCGACCTCTGGAAACACCATATATTTT.

The chain is built from TRBV10-3 and TRBJ1-1; the D is unclear. Germline CDR1 and CDR2: ENHRY and SYGVKD. Trimming removed 5 bases at V and 0 bases at J, with 19 bases between. There are 17 residues in the CDR3. CDR3 in amino acids: CAISRFPSDRMNTEAFF. The CDR3 region has the DNA TGTGCCATCAGTCGATTCCCCTCGGACCGGATGAACACTGAAGCTTTCTTT.

V gene TRBV30 combines with J gene TRBJ1-6, with 9 bases aligning to TRBD1. The trim removed 0 bases at V and 11 bases at J, leaving 5 bases unmatched. Germline V gene sequence: CDR1 GTSNPN, CDR2 SVGIG (reference sequence). The CDR3 runs to 14 residues. CDR3 amino acids: CAWSVGTGKTPLHF. CDR3 nucleotides: TGTGCCTGGAGTGTAGGGACAGGGAAGACACCCCTCCACTTT.

The chain has TRBV5-1 and TRBJ1-1, with a tentative D call TRBD1 (6 bases). The ends were cut back, 0 bases at V and 1 base at J, with 10 bases in the middle. The CDR3 length is 15 residues. Germline V CDR1 and CDR2: SGHRS, YFSETQ. CDR3 loop: CASSLGPTGNTEAFF. The CDR3 nucleotides read TGCGCCAGCAGCTTGGGCCCGACAGGGAACACTGAAGCTTTCTTT.

CDR3 residues: CASSLPGGRSDEQYF. CDR3 coding DNA: TGTGCCAGCAGCCTCCCCGGGGGCCGCTCGGACGAGCAGTACTTC. The chain links TRBV7-6 to TRBJ2-7; the D call may be TRBD1 or TRBD2 (6 bases each). There are 15 residues in the CDR3. V dropped 5 bases and J dropped 5 bases, with 19 bases sitting between them. Germline V gene data show CDR1 as SGHVS and CDR2 as FNYEAQ. The full variable domain, in which reference TRBV7-6 and TRBJ2-7 provide the parts outside the CDR3, is GAGVSQSPRYKVTKRGQDVALRCDPISGHVSLYWYRQALGQGPEFLTYFNYEAQQDKSGLPNDRFSAERPEGSISTLTIQRTEQRDSAMYRCASSLPGGRSDEQYFGPGTRLTVT.

This clone was seen just once. Other DNA sequences of this sample code for an identical CDR3. The chain links TRBV12-3 or TRBV12-4 to TRBJ1-5; weak D call: TRBD1 (5 bases). The V end lost 3 bases, the J end lost 7 bases, and 7 bases lay between the germline ends. This CDR3 comprises 12 residues. CDR3 DNA sequence: TGTGCCAGCAGTTTCCCAGGGCAGCCCCAGCATTTT. Amino acid sequence: CASSFPGQPQHF.

In DNA form, the CDR3 reads TGTGCCAGTAGTCAGGTATACGCGAACACTGAAGCTTTCTTT. Its protein is CASSQVYANTEAFF. The chain couples TRBV19 to TRBJ1-1; no clear D. Germline-derived CDR1 and CDR2 are LNHDA and SQIVND (reference sequence). This CDR3 has 14 amino acids. V shed 5 bases and J shed 1 base, with 11 bases lying between them.

V gene TRBV4-3 combines with J gene TRBJ1-4, with D perhaps TRBD1 (5 bases). Germline V gene lookup returns CDR1 LGHNA and CDR2 YSLEER. The CDR3 extends over 15 amino acids. Trimming cost V 4 bases and J 3 bases, with 12 bases left between them. CDR3 protein: CASSPYGGANEKLFF. The DNA for the CDR3 is TGCGCCAGCAGCCCCTATGGGGGAGCTAATGAAAAACTGTTTTTT.

This chain connects TRBV12-5 to TRBJ1-5; 7 bases line up with TRBD1. CDR1 and CDR2 from the germline V gene are LGHNT and FRNRAP. Trimming at V came to 3 bases and at J to 5 bases, leaving 1 base not matched to a gene. The CDR3 totals 13 residues. CDR3 sequence (DNA): TGTGCTAGTGGTTTTCAGGGGGATCAGCCCCAGCATTTT. It yields the protein CASGFQGDQPQHF.

V gene TRBV12-5 combines with J gene TRBJ2-3; TRBD1 is a possible D gene (6 bases). Trimming pared 1 base from V and 5 bases from J, leaving 22 bases between. The CDR3 extends over 18 amino acids. From germline, CDR1 is LGHNT and CDR2 FRNRAP. CDR3 loop: CASGLAHPGSGAGDTQYF. The CDR3 coding sequence is TGTGCTAGTGGTTTGGCCCACCCCGGGTCAGGGGCGGGAGATACGCAGTATTTT. Filled out from reference TRBV12-5 and TRBJ2-3, the complete variable domain reads DARVTQTPRHKVTEMGQEVTMRCQPILGHNTVFWYRQTMMQGLELLAYFRNRAPLDDSGMPKDRFSAEMPDATLATLKIQPSEPRDSAVYFCASGLAHPGSGAGDTQYFGPGTRLTVL.

This rearrangement joins TRBV18 to TRBJ1-2, with a possible D match to TRBD1 (6 bases). The CDR3 spans 13 residues. Germline V CDR1 and CDR2: KGHSH, LQKENI. V was shortened by 2 bases and J by 5 bases, with 9 bases between the two germline ends. The CDR3: CASSPGTLYGYTF. In nucleotides, the CDR3 is TGTGCCAGCTCACCAGGGACACTGTATGGCTACACCTTC.

V and J are TRBV27 and TRBJ1-2; 7 bases fit TRBD1. The V gene end was trimmed by 4 bases and the J gene end by 3 bases; junction bases not matched to a gene: 5. CDR3 length equals 14 residues. CDR1 and CDR2 from the germline V gene are MNHEY and SMNVEV (reference sequence). The CDR3 loop is CASSSRQGDYGYTF. DNA of the CDR3: TGTGCCAGCAGTTCCCGACAGGGCGACTATGGCTACACCTTC.

The chain carries TRBV19 and TRBJ2-7, with 10 bases matching TRBD1. The V and J ends lost 8 bases and 5 bases, in that order; junction bases with no gene match: 3. The CDR3 runs 12 residues. From germline, CDR1 is LNHDA and CDR2 SQIVND (reference sequence). CDR3 DNA: TGTGCCAGTGGGACAGGGGTCGACGAGCAGTACTTC. Its protein is CASGTGVDEQYF. Full variable domain (rest looked up from reference TRBV19 and TRBJ2-7): DGGITQSPKYLFRKEGQNVTLSCEQNLNHDAMYWYRQDPGQGLRLIYYSQIVNDFQKGDIAEGYSVSREKKESFPLTVTSAQKNPTAFYLCASGTGVDEQYFGPGTRLTVT.

The chain employs TRBV5-1 and TRBJ1-6; unclear D gene. Germline V gives CDR1 SGHRS, CDR2 YFSETQ. The CDR3 runs to 16 residues. Trimming removed 4 bases from V and 6 bases from J, with 17 bases in between. The CDR3 protein is CASSPVGPTLNSPLHF. CDR3 DNA: TGCGCCAGCAGCCCCGTGGGCCCGACCCTTAATTCACCCCTCCACTTT. The complete variable domain, with remaining parts taken from reference TRBV5-1 and TRBJ1-6, reads KAGVTQTPRYLIKTRGQQVTLSCSPISGHRSVSWYQQTPGQGLQFLFEYFSETQRNKGNFPGRFSGRQFSNSRSEMNVSTLELGDSALYLCASSPVGPTLNSPLHFGNGTRLTVT.